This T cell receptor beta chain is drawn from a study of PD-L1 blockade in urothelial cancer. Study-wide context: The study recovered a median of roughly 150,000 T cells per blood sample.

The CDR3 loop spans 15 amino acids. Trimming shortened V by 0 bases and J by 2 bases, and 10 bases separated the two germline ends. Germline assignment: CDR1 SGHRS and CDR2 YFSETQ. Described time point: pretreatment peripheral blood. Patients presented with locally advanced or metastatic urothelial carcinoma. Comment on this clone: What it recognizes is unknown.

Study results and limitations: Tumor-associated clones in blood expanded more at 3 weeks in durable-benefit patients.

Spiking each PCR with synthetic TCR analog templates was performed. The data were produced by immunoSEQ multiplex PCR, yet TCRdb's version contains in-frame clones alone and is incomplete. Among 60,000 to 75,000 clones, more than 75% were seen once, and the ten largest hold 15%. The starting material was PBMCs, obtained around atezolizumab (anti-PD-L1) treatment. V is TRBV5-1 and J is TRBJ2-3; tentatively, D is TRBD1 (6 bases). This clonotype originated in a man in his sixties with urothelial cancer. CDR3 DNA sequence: TGCGCCAGCAGCTTGGAAGGGGGAAACACAGATACGCAGTATTTT. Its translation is CASSLEGGNTDTQYF.